What follows are 31 T cell receptor beta chains derived from one specimen sequenced in a study of T cells in Graves' hyperthyroidism and ophthalmopathy. Amplified TCR beta CDR3 regions derived from RNA transcripts. Researchers ran a first-round RT-PCR on the TCR CDR3 using the HTBI primer set. TCRdb redid the calling of the multiplex PCR reads with MiXCR, one entry per CDR3 protein. The sample lists about 640,000 distinct CDR3 sequences, less than 25% seen once, with roughly a third in the top ten. Material for sequencing was blood. The origin of the receptors is a man aged 25 to 45 with Graves' ophthalmopathy.

The chain recombines TRBV7-2 with TRBJ1-4; D is unclear. V was clipped by 1 base and J by 0 bases, with 9 bases between them. The germline V gene has CDR1 SGHTA and CDR2 FQGNSA. This CDR3 has 16 amino acids. This chain's CDR3 is CASSLGDLATNEKLFF. The CDR3 DNA is TGTGCCAGCAGCTTAGGAGACCTAGCAACTAATGAAAAACTGTTTTTT.

This clonotype came up a few times. V and J are TRBV4-1 and TRBJ2-7; no definite D call. V lost 4 bases, J lost 5 bases, and 12 bases lay in between. The CDR3 spans 13 residues. The germline gives CDR1 MGHRA, CDR2 YSYEKL. As DNA, the CDR3 is TGCGCCAGCAGCCGGTATGTTGTGGACGAGCAGTACTTC. The encoded protein is CASSRYVVDEQYF.

This clonotype appeared many times. CDR3 region: CASSLIARGPQETQYF. DNA of the CDR3: TGTGCCAGCAGCTTAATCGCCAGGGGGCCTCAAGAGACCCAGTACTTC. V usage is TRBV7-8 and J usage is TRBJ2-5, with 8 bases fitting TRBD1. This CDR3 contains 16 residues. Germline CDR1 and CDR2: SGHVS and FQNEAQ. The V segment lost 2 bases and the J segment 2 bases; nucleotides outside the gene matches: 7. The full variable domain, in which reference TRBV7-8 and TRBJ2-5 provide the parts outside the CDR3, is GAGVSQSPRYKVAKRGQDVALRCDPISGHVSLFWYQQALGQGPEFLTYFQNEAQLDKSGLPSDRFFAERPEGSVSTLKIQRTQQEDSAVYLCASSLIARGPQETQYFGPGTRLLVL.

This chain joins TRBV24-1 and TRBJ2-1, with 7 positions matching TRBD2. From germline, CDR1 is KGHDR and CDR2 SFDVKD. The CDR3 sequence is 16 residues long. J gave up 5 bases and V 2 bases, and 8 bases lay outside the gene matches. The CDR3 coding sequence is TGTGCCACCAGTGATTACGGCGGGAGAGGCCACAATGAGCAGTTCTTC. This codes for CATSDYGGRGHNEQFF.

This clonotype appeared a few times. The CDR3 spells CASSLWADEKLFF. The CDR3 bases are TGTGCCAGCAGTTTATGGGCGGATGAAAAACTGTTTTTT. The chain employs TRBV28 and TRBJ1-4; D gene uncertain. The CDR3 totals 13 residues. Trimming took off 0 bases at V and 6 bases at J, with 5 bases between the two ends. Germline lookup yields CDR1 MDHEN and CDR2 SYDVKM.

This clonotype was counted at least ten times. The rearrangement uses TRBV28 and TRBJ2-7; a possible D gene is TRBD2 (8 bases). CDR1 is MDHEN and CDR2 is SYDVKM in the germline V gene. V shed 2 bases and J shed 1 base, with 24 bases lying between them. The CDR3 is made up of 19 amino acids. In DNA form, the CDR3 reads TGTGCCAGCAGTTTAGTACAGGGGAGGAGCGGGAGTCGATCCTACGAGCAGTACTTC. Residues: CASSLVQGRSGSRSYEQYF.

The V call is TRBV7-2, the J call TRBJ2-1; 7 bases align to TRBD2. V shed 5 bases, J shed 8 bases, and the junction held 12 bases outside the gene matches. Germline V gene sequence: CDR1 SGHTA, CDR2 FQGNSA. This CDR3 is built from 15 residues. The DNA for the CDR3 is TGTGCCAGCAGCATTTTGCCGACTAGCTTCTATGAGCAGTTCTTC. Protein product: CASSILPTSFYEQFF.

The chain links TRBV11-2 to TRBJ2-1; no definite D call. CDR1 and CDR2 (germline): SGHAT, FQNNGV. V lost 5 bases and J lost 11, with 22 bases in between. This CDR3 has 15 amino acids. CDR3 region: CASSVLSNIGLKQFF. The CDR3 coding sequence is TGTGCCAGCAGCGTACTTAGTAATATTGGGCTCAAGCAGTTCTTC.

The chain links TRBV6-2 or TRBV6-3 to TRBJ1-5; the D is unclear. Germline V gene sequence: CDR1 MNHEY, CDR2 SVGEGT. This CDR3 region has 14 residues. Trimming removed 5 bases from V and 1 base from J, with 9 bases in between. In nucleotides, the CDR3 is TGTGCCAGCAGTATCCACTACAGCAATCAGCCCCAGCATTTT. It is translated as CASSIHYSNQPQHF.

This clonotype has only one observation. This chain joins TRBV5-4 and TRBJ2-7, with 12 bases matching TRBD1. Germline values: CDR1 SGHNT, CDR2 YYREEE (reference sequence). This CDR3 comprises 14 residues. Trimming at V came to 4 bases and at J to 7 bases, leaving 6 bases not matched to a gene. CDR3 bases: TGTGCCAGCAGCGCCGGGACAGGGGGCAGAGAGCAGTACTTC. As protein: CASSAGTGGREQYF. The full variable domain, rest sourced from reference TRBV5-4 and TRBJ2-7, is ETGVTQSPTHLIKTRGQQVTLRCSSQSGHNTVSWYQQALGQGPQFIFQYYREEENGRGNFPPRFSGLQFPNYSSELNVNALELDDSALYLCASSAGTGGREQYFGPGTRLTVT.

V and J are TRBV6-2 or TRBV6-3 and TRBJ2-7; 9 nucleotides line up with TRBD1. The CDR3 length is 15 residues. V dropped 2 bases and J dropped 5; count of bases not matched to a gene: 7. CDR1 is MNHEY, CDR2 SVGEGT, per germline. CDR3 nucleotide sequence: TGTGCCAGCAGTTACACGGGACAGGGACTCCACGAGCAGTACTTC. Amino acids: CASSYTGQGLHEQYF.

The chain links TRBV27 to TRBJ1-6, with TRBD1 matching 7 bases. Per the germline V gene, CDR1 is MNHEY and CDR2 is SMNVEV (reference sequence). The CDR3 is made up of 16 amino acids. Trimming removed 2 bases from V and 1 base from J; junction bases left unmatched: 2. The CDR3 protein is CASSLRDRSYNSPLHF. The CDR3 bases are TGTGCCAGCAGTTTACGGGACAGATCCTATAATTCACCCCTCCACTTT.

This clonotype was counted a few times. V is TRBV29-1 and J is TRBJ2-3, with D perhaps TRBD1 (5 bases). Germline V lookup: CDR1 SQVTM, CDR2 ANQGSEA. This CDR3 has 14 amino acids. The ends were cut back, 6 bases at V and 0 bases at J, with 13 bases in the middle. The CDR3 DNA reads as TGCAGCGTAATACAGGTGCCTAGCACAGATACGCAGTATTTT. This sequence encodes CSVIQVPSTDTQYF.

CDR3 bases: TGTGCCAGCAGCTTGGCCTCTGGACTAGCGGCCTACGAGCAGTACTTC. Translated: CASSLASGLAAYEQYF. This sequence joins TRBV5-5 and TRBJ2-7, with 10 bases fitting TRBD2. This CDR3 comprises 16 residues. Looked up from germline, CDR1 is SGHKS and CDR2 is YYEKEE (reference sequence). V shed 0 bases and J 2 bases; nucleotides not matched to a gene: 5. The full variable domain, completed using reference TRBV5-5 and TRBJ2-7, is DAGVTQSPTHLIKTRGQQVTLRCSPISGHKSVSWYQQVLGQGPQFIFQYYEKEERGRGNFPDRFSARQFPNYSSELNVNALLLGDSALYLCASSLASGLAAYEQYFGPGTRLTVT.

The chain joins TRBV29-1 to TRBJ1-5; D gene unclear. CDR1 is SQVTM, CDR2 ANQGSEA, per germline. Between the trimmed V and J ends, which lost 2 bases and 6 bases, there was a span of 11 bases. The CDR3 totals 13 residues. CDR3 DNA: TGCAGCGTTGAAATGTCAATAGGTCAGCCCCAGCATTTT. This translates into CSVEMSIGQPQHF.

This clonotype was observed a handful of times. The J gene is TRBJ2-1, the V gene TRBV4-1; 8 bases agree with TRBD2. Germline lookup yields CDR1 MGHRA and CDR2 YSYEKL. With V trimmed by 3 bases and J by 5 bases, 6 bases remained unmatched. The CDR3 runs to 15 residues. CDR3 coding DNA: TGCGCCAGCAGCCAGATAGCGGGGCCGGACAATGAGCAGTTCTTC. This encodes CASSQIAGPDNEQFF.

This clonotype was detected ten times or more. The chain employs TRBV7-9 and TRBJ2-3, with TRBD1 identical over 7 bases. The junction had 8 bases not matched to a gene; V was cut back by 5 bases and J by 0 bases. This CDR3 contains 16 residues. CDR1 SEHNR and CDR2 FQNEAQ come from the germline V gene (reference sequence). CDR3 sequence: CASSPLGTASTDTQYF. DNA of the CDR3: TGTGCCAGCAGCCCATTAGGGACAGCTAGCACAGATACGCAGTATTTT.

The gene calls are TRBV11-2 and TRBJ1-1; 8 nucleotides match TRBD1. The V gene's germline CDR1 is SGHAT and CDR2 FQNNGV. This CDR3 has 15 residues. The trim removed 11 bases at V and 2 bases at J, leaving 13 bases unmatched. The CDR3 DNA is TGTGCCGGCGGCGCAGGGACAGGTCTTAACACTGAAGCTTTCTTT. This translates into CAGGAGTGLNTEAFF.

This chain uses TRBV7-2 with TRBJ2-1, with D unresolved. V lost 0 bases and J 4 bases, leaving 10 bases between the germline ends. Germline V lookup: CDR1 SGHTA, CDR2 FQGNSA. This CDR3 contains 15 residues. DNA of the CDR3: TGTGCCAGCAGCTTAGCCAGAGCCGGGTACAATGAGCAGTTCTTC. Its translation: CASSLARAGYNEQFF. Looking up the rest from reference TRBV7-2 and TRBJ2-1 gives the full variable domain: GAGVSQSPSNKVTEKGKDVELRCDPISGHTALYWYRQSLGQGLEFLIYFQGNSAPDKSGLPSDRFSAERTGGSVSTLTIQRTQQEDSAVYLCASSLARAGYNEQFFGPGTRLTVL.

Regarding this clonotype: A clone one base away is much larger, so this may be a read error. This chain connects TRBV7-2 to TRBJ2-3, with D perhaps being TRBD1 or TRBD2 (5 bases each). CDR3 length: 15 residues. Germline CDR1 is SGHTA and CDR2 is FQGNSA. This CDR3 is CANSLLGTSTDTQYF. The CDR3, as DNA: TGTGCCAACAGCTTGTTAGGGACGAGCACAGATACGCAGTATTTT. The entire variable domain, with the rest obtained from reference TRBV7-2 and TRBJ2-3, is as follows: GAGVSQSPSNKVTEKGKDVELRCDPISGHTALYWYRQSLGQGLEFLIYFQGNSAPDKSGLPSDRFSAERTGGSVSTLTIQRTQQEDSAVYLCANSLLGTSTDTQYFGPGTRLTVL.

This CDR3 is CASSHGQIWDYNSPLHF. The CDR3 bases are TGTGCCAGCAGTCATGGACAGATTTGGGATTATAATTCACCCCTCCACTTT. V is TRBV6-1 and J is TRBJ1-6, with TRBD1 as a possible D gene (6 bases). CDR1 MNHNS and CDR2 SASEGT come from the germline V gene. The V and J ends lost 5 bases and 4 bases respectively, with 18 bases between them. This CDR3 has 17 residues.

The V and J genes are TRBV19 and TRBJ2-7; 9 bases fit TRBD2. The CDR3 covers 15 residues. Germline trimming cut 3 bases from V and 2 bases from J; bases unmatched to any gene: 5. Germline CDR1 is LNHDA and CDR2 is SQIVND (reference sequence). CDR3 sequence (DNA): TGTGCCAGTAGTATGGGAGTAGCGGGAGCCTACGAGCAGTACTTC. It specifies CASSMGVAGAYEQYF.

This clonotype was seen at least ten times. V gene TRBV3-1 combines with J gene TRBJ2-7; unclear D gene. This CDR3 is built from 13 residues. Germline loops: CDR1 LGHDT, CDR2 YNNKEL (reference sequence). V was cut by 0 bases and J by 4 bases, with 7 bases left in between. The CDR3 spells CASSQDRTYEQYF. As DNA, the CDR3 is TGTGCCAGCAGCCAAGATAGGACGTACGAGCAGTACTTC.

The chain uses TRBV6-1 and TRBJ1-1; D ambiguous. The V gene's germline CDR1 is MNHNS and CDR2 SASEGT. V lost 3 bases and J lost 6, with 8 bases in between. CDR3 length: 12 amino acids. CDR3 loop: CASSDRYAEAFF. The CDR3 DNA reads TGTGCCAGCAGTGACCGTTACGCTGAAGCTTTCTTT.

This clonotype has a count of ten or more. The V gene is TRBV11-2, the J gene TRBJ2-7; D unresolved. CDR3 length equals 13 residues. Germline V gene sequence: CDR1 SGHAT, CDR2 FQNNGV. Trimming pared 3 bases from V and 3 bases from J, leaving 9 bases between. CDR3 in amino acids: CASSLDEDYEQYF. The CDR3 DNA follows: TGTGCCAGCAGCTTGGACGAAGACTACGAGCAGTACTTC.

A note on this clonotype: A much bigger clone sits one base away, suggesting this may be a read error. The rearrangement joins TRBV28 to TRBJ2-1, with TRBD2 matching over 7 bases. The germline gives CDR1 MDHEN, CDR2 SYDVKM. This CDR3 contains 15 residues. The CDR3 DNA is TGTGCCAGCAGAGATCCCGCGGGAGCCTACGATGAGCAGTTCTTC. Its translation is CASRDPAGAYDEQFF. The entire variable domain, with the rest obtained from reference TRBV28 and TRBJ2-1, is as follows: DVKVTQSSRYLVKRTGEKVFLECVQDMDHENMFWYRQDPGLGLRLIYFSYDVKMKEKGDIPEGYSVSREKKERFSLILESASTNQTSMYLCASRDPAGAYDEQFFGPGTRLTVL.

This clonotype has only a few counts. The genes are TRBV10-3 and TRBJ1-6; D remains ambiguous. The V gene lost 2 bases and the J gene lost 9 bases, with 32 bases spanning the gap. CDR1 is ENHRY, CDR2 SYGVKD, per germline. The CDR3 extends over 21 amino acids. The CDR3, as DNA: TGTGCCATCAGTGAGGGCTTCGTGGCAGGATTCCTGCTGACCGATTTTTCACCCCTCCACTTT. Its translation is CAISEGFVAGFLLTDFSPLHF.

This clonotype was found many times. The chain recombines TRBV7-6 with TRBJ2-7; possible D gene TRBD2, 6 bases. The CDR3 spans 16 residues. Germline assignment: CDR1 SGHVS and CDR2 FNYEAQ. Trimming took off 4 bases at V and 6 bases at J, with 22 bases between the two ends. Here the CDR3 DNA reads TGTGCCAGCAGCTCAAACGGGAGCCCCTCGTCGGGCGAGCAGTACTTC. Protein: CASSSNGSPSSGEQYF.

This clonotype was recorded many times. This sequence joins TRBV7-9 and TRBJ2-7; 8 bases are a match to TRBD2. V trimming: 1 base; J trimming: 2 bases; junction bases outside the gene matches: 4. The CDR3 is made up of 15 amino acids. Germline CDR1 and CDR2: SEHNR and FQNEAQ (reference sequence). The CDR3 sequence: CASSLEGAGAYEQYF. DNA for the CDR3: TGTGCCAGCAGCTTAGAGGGAGCGGGGGCCTACGAGCAGTACTTC.

This clonotype has a count of ten or more. The chain combines TRBV2 with TRBJ2-1, with TRBD1 matching over 8 bases. The CDR3 sequence is 12 residues long. Germline V gene data show CDR1 as SNHLY and CDR2 as FYNNEI. V shed 7 bases, J shed 7 bases, and the junction held 3 bases outside the gene matches. CDR3 sequence: CASKNRGNEQFF. CDR3 DNA sequence: TGTGCCAGCAAGAACAGGGGGAATGAGCAGTTCTTC. Based on the CDR3 plus reference TRBV2 and TRBJ2-1, the full variable domain is EPEVTQTPSHQVTQMGQEVILRCVPISNHLYFYWYRQILGQKVEFLVSFYNNEISEKSEIFDDQFSVERPDGSNFTLKIRSTKLEDSAMYFCASKNRGNEQFFGPGTRLTVL.

Only a few counts were recorded for this clonotype. The chain links TRBV19 to TRBJ2-1, with D perhaps matching TRBD1 or TRBD2 (5 bases each). The germline V gene has CDR1 LNHDA and CDR2 SQIVND (reference sequence). CDR3 length: 14 amino acids. With 4 bases removed from V and 5 bases from J, the gap between germline ends came to 12 bases. Written as DNA, the CDR3 is TGTGCCAGTAGTACTCCGGGACGGAACAATGAGCAGTTCTTC. Protein: CASSTPGRNNEQFF. The full variable domain, rest sourced from reference TRBV19 and TRBJ2-1, is DGGITQSPKYLFRKEGQNVTLSCEQNLNHDAMYWYRQDPGQGLRLIYYSQIVNDFQKGDIAEGYSVSREKKESFPLTVTSAQKNPTAFYLCASSTPGRNNEQFFGPGTRLTVL.